A single sample is the source of the 13 T cell receptor beta chains below, sequenced in a study of blood T cell repertoires in COVID-19. Some clones are missing from TCRdb's copy, which holds only in-frame ones; the method was immunoSEQ multiplex PCR. In the table there are hundreds of thousands of clones, around nine tenths of which are singletons. Material: PBMCs or T cells enriched from blood (not recorded which). Source of these receptors: a young woman who had been exposed to COVID-19.

V gene TRBV7-2 combines with J gene TRBJ2-7; 7 nucleotides line up with TRBD2. This CDR3 is 17 amino acids long. Germline V gene lookup returns CDR1 SGHTA and CDR2 FQGNSA. Trimming took 1 base from V and 7 from J; bases not matched to a gene: 16. CDR3 DNA: TGTGCCAGCAGCTTAGGCGGGGGAGGCAAGAAGGGCGAGGAGCAGTACTTC. Translating it yields CASSLGGGGKKGEEQYF.

The J gene is TRBJ1-3, the V gene TRBV25-1; D uncertain. CDR1 and CDR2 (germline): MGHDK, SYGVNS. V lost 4 bases, J lost 0 bases, and 13 bases lay in between. The CDR3 loop spans 16 amino acids. The CDR3 DNA reads as TGTGCCAGCAGTGGATACCAGGCCGTCTCTGGAAACACCATATATTTT. Its protein is CASSGYQAVSGNTIYF.

This clone showed up just a few times. The chain uses TRBV28 and TRBJ2-1, with TRBD2 matching over 7 bases. The CDR3 is made up of 14 amino acids. With 8 bases clipped from V and 8 bases from J, the junction kept 12 bases outside the gene matches. Germline V gene data show CDR1 as MDHEN and CDR2 as SYDVKM. CDR3 loop: CASLHKRGRDEQFF. The CDR3 DNA is TGTGCCAGCCTTCATAAACGGGGGAGGGATGAGCAGTTCTTC.

The V and J genes are TRBV9 and TRBJ1-1; 9 bases fit TRBD1. Trimming cost V 4 bases and J 1 base; bases outside gene matches: 2. The CDR3 totals 14 residues. Germline values: CDR1 SGDLS, CDR2 YYNGEE. CDR3 sequence reads: CASSWGQGNTEAFF. The CDR3 DNA is TGTGCCAGCAGCTGGGGACAGGGGAACACTGAAGCTTTCTTT. Variable domain in full (rest from reference TRBV9 and TRBJ1-1): DSGVTQTPKHLITATGQRVTLRCSPRSGDLSVYWYQQSLDQGLQFLIQYYNGEERAKGNILERFSAQQFPDLHSELNLSSLELGDSALYFCASSWGQGNTEAFFGQGTRLTVV.

The J gene is TRBJ2-3, the V gene TRBV5-1; possibly TRBD1 for D (6 bases). Germline V gives CDR1 SGHRS, CDR2 YFSETQ. This CDR3 has 15 residues. V shed 0 bases and J shed 0 bases, with 8 bases lying between them. CDR3 bases: TGCGCCAGCAGCTTGGGGGGGCCCAGCACAGATACGCAGTATTTT. This encodes CASSLGGPSTDTQYF.

The J gene is TRBJ1-1, the V gene TRBV29-1; D remains ambiguous. Between the trimmed V and J ends, which lost 3 bases and 0 bases, there was a span of 8 bases. Germline V gene lookup returns CDR1 SQVTM and CDR2 ANQGSEA. This CDR3 has 13 residues. CDR3 residues: CSVEPQVNTEAFF. CDR3 DNA sequence: TGCAGCGTTGAGCCCCAGGTGAACACTGAAGCTTTCTTT.

The chain has TRBV7-3 and TRBJ1-1, with 9 bases matching TRBD1. The germline V gene has CDR1 SGHTA and CDR2 FQGTGA. V gave up 4 bases and J gave up 6 bases; unmatched junction bases: 12. The CDR3 extends over 16 amino acids. The CDR3 DNA reads TGTGCCAGCAGCTCAACGCCGGGACAGGGTGGTCCTGAAGCTTTCTTT. Encoded protein: CASSSTPGQGGPEAFF.

This clone was counted once. J is TRBJ2-7 and V is TRBV3-1 (or the pseudogene TRBV3-2); tentative D call: TRBD1 (5 bases). The length of the CDR3 is 12 residues. Per the germline V gene, CDR1 is LGHDT and CDR2 is YNNKEL (reference sequence). V was cut by 4 bases and J by 6 bases, with 10 bases left in between. CDR3 region: CASSPTGSEQYF. For the CDR3, the DNA is TGTGCCAGCAGCCCCACAGGCAGCGAGCAGTACTTC.

This chain connects TRBV27 to TRBJ2-1; D may be TRBD2 (5 bases). This CDR3 is built from 16 residues. Per the germline V gene, CDR1 is MNHEY and CDR2 is SMNVEV (reference sequence). The V end was cut by 5 bases, the J end by 5 bases, with 19 bases between. The CDR3 here is CASSVPGYRGNNEQFF. The CDR3 nucleotides are TGTGCCAGCAGTGTCCCCGGGTATCGGGGTAACAATGAGCAGTTCTTC.

V gene TRBV5-5 combines with J gene TRBJ2-7, with 11 bases fitting TRBD2. The CDR3 is made up of 18 amino acids. Germline assignment: CDR1 SGHKS and CDR2 YYEKEE (reference sequence). After removal of 2 bases from V and 3 bases from J, the junction contained 13 bases not matched to a gene. CDR3 DNA: TGTGCCAGCAGCTTCGGCCTAGCGGGAGGACCGACCCACTACGAGCAGTACTTC. Translated, it gives CASSFGLAGGPTHYEQYF.

The chain carries TRBV4-3 and TRBJ1-5, with D tentatively TRBD1 (6 bases). V lost 2 bases and J 6 bases, leaving 14 bases between the germline ends. The CDR3 covers 15 residues. Per germline, CDR1 LGHNA and CDR2 YSLEER. CDR3 in DNA: TGCGCCAGCAGCCAACCCGACAGGATTTTTCAGCCCCAGCATTTT. Its protein is CASSQPDRIFQPQHF.

The chain uses TRBV28 and TRBJ2-7; perhaps TRBD1 as D (6 bases). Germline CDR1 reads MDHEN; CDR2 reads SYDVKM. Trimming removed 6 bases at V and 0 bases at J, with 9 bases between. The length of the CDR3 is 13 residues. The DNA for the CDR3 is TGTGCCAGCAGGCTACAGGGCTCCTACGAGCAGTACTTC. Translation gives CASRLQGSYEQYF.

This rearrangement joins TRBV15 to TRBJ1-5, with 7 bases matching TRBD1. J was trimmed by 0 bases and V by 0 bases; bases with no gene match: 11. The germline V gene has CDR1 LNHNV and CDR2 YYDKDF (reference sequence). The CDR3 has 19 residues. In DNA, the CDR3 is TGTGCCACCAGCAGAGAAGCAGGGACAGCTGACGATAGCAATCAGCCCCAGCATTTT. Translating gives CATSREAGTADDSNQPQHF.